This T cell receptor delta chain emerged from a study of Vδ1+ human thymocytes (dated by TCRdb to 2016 to 2018). Turning to the overall study: As a data resource, the study described the mRNA-level TRG and TRD CDR3 repertoires found in highly purified Vdelta1+ thymocytes taken from young children. Earlier work had validated the multiplex-based CDR3 amplicon strategy against 5'RACE-based methods for generating CDR3 amplicons. The investigation overall reported the following: Numerous TRG clonotypes were shared among donors (up to about 6.9x10^3), while TRD repertoires were essentially private (a maximum of about 100 shared). Because unexpected Vdelta2 sequences could lead to misinterpretation of bulk repertoire data, the authors recommended using highly purified populations and single-cell validation. Although sort purity was high, about 22% of thymic TRD sequences were Vdelta2 (with a few Vdelta3), in contrast to the peripheral blood Vdelta1+ controls. Because no clustering by age or sex was seen, donors were not stratified by age or sex in the analyses. The thymic TRG and TRD repertoires appeared highly polyclonal, with Gaussian CDR3 length distributions, in contrast to the oligoclonal repertoires of peripheral blood.

Thymic samples were depleted of alphabeta T cells, then CD3+ TCRVdelta1+ TCRVdelta2- thymocytes were FACS-sorted. The purity of the sorted Vdelta1+ thymocytes fell between roughly 97% and 99.6%. Thymic specimens came from roughly eight paediatric patients undergoing corrective cardiac surgery, aged from roughly 5 days to 15 months. Thymic tissue was dispersed and mononuclear cells isolated on a Histopaque-1077 density gradient. For staining, the antibodies used were anti-TCRVdelta1 clone TS8.2, anti-TCRVdelta2 clone B6, anti-CD3 clone HIT3a and anti-TCRalphabeta clone IP26. About this clone itself: Its recognized antigen is unknown. No clone much larger than this one lies a single base away; base qualities are absent.

RNA extraction was carried out with the RNeasy mini kit, and reverse transcription was then done using Superscript III. To generate the CDR3 amplicons, a multiplex PCR was run using pooled V-gene forward primers together with a constant-region reverse primer that carried Illumina adaptor overhangs. After gel purification, amplicons were indexed with Nextera index primers over roughly 8 extra PCR cycles and were then purified with AMPure XP beads. Sequencing of the libraries was done on an Illumina MiSeq using paired-end 250 bp reads, dual indexing and a roughly 19% PhiX spike-in. Per the original workflow: FastQC was used to check read quality, and ea-utils fastq-join was used to merge TRG read pairs. IMGT/HighV-QUEST was used to annotate sequences, retaining only productive sequences with an unambiguous V-gene assignment, and each clonotype was defined by an identical CDR3 sequence. Downstream analysis used VDJtools 1.1.1, tcR 2.2.3, Treemap and vegan Shannon diversity in R 3.4.4. The public reads were reprocessed by TCRdb using CATT, and rows of matching DNA were later combined. TCRdb's processing, not the study's, gives the V and J calls here. For this sample the table gives over 45,000 delta-chain clones, of which about 16% were detected only once. The ten largest clones represent about 0.5% of the sample.

Compared with germline, V lacks 0 bases and J lacks 0 bases; bases without a gene match: 26. Sequences TSWWSYY (CDR1) and QGS (CDR2) are obtained from the germline V gene. The CDR3 sequence holds 25 residues, the cysteine and phenylalanine included. CDR3 DNA only is kept here, 75 bases in frame from base 1. The sequence was obtained from a boy under two years old who had congenital heart surgery. The specimen was Vdelta1+ gamma-delta thymocytes from the thymus. The cell subset or site label on this specimen signifies: FACS-sorted CD3+ TCRalphabeta- TCRVdelta1+ TCRVdelta2- thymocytes. The rearrangement combines TRDV1 with TRDJ1; 12 bases in the junction line up with TRDD3. The DNA reads TGTGCTCTTGGGGAACTCGCCCCTGCCCGTACTGGGGGATACCCAGTACTTACCCACACCGATAAACTCATCTTT. This sequence encodes CALGELAPARTGGYPVLTHTDKLIF.